What follows is one T cell receptor beta chain and its context. No antigen is known for it. Germline V lookup: CDR1 SGHTA, CDR2 FQGNSA. The CDR3 is 15 amino acids. The V gene end was trimmed by 4 bases and the J gene end by 3 bases; junction bases not matched to a gene: 9. The data are from a study of CD8+ T cells in alopecia areata. Study context: Treatment of the treated patients consisted of oral tofacitinib, 5 to 10 mg twice daily.

After isolation, RNA underwent reverse transcription to generate cDNA as the sequencing template. Clones were read by immunoSEQ multiplex PCR, and TCRdb kept only the in-frame ones, dropping some. There are 180,000 or so clones in the sample; around 63% occur only once, and about 1.5% lies in the top ten. Punch biopsies of lesional scalp, plus peripheral blood, were taken from alopecia areata patients. From PBMCs, CD4+ and CD8+ T cells were sorted. Overall study findings and caveats: Clonality was higher in lesional than normal scalp, especially in alopecia totalis/universalis.

The material sequenced was CD4+ T cells sorted from blood, taken at week 0. The V call is TRBV7-2, the J call TRBJ2-7; TRBD1 matches at 7 bases. The TCR comes from a human donor with alopecia areata. DNA of the CDR3: TGTGCCAGCAGCTCCACAGGGGACCTTTACTACGAGCAGTACTTC. It yields the protein CASSSTGDLYYEQYF.